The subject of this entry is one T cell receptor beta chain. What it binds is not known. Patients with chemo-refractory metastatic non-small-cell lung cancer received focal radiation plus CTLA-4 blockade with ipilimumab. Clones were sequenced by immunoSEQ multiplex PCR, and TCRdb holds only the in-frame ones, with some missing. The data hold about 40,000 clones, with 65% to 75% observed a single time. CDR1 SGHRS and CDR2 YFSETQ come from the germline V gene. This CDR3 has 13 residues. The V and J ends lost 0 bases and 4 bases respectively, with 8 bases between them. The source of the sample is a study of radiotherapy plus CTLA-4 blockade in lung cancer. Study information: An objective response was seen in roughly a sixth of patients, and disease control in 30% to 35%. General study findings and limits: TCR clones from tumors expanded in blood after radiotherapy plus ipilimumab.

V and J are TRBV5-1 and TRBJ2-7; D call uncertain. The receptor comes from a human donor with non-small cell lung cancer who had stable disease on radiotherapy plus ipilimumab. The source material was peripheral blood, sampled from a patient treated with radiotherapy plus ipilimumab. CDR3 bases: TGCGCCAGCAGCTTGGATTGGGCTTACGAGCAGTACTTC. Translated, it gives CASSLDWAYEQYF.